This is a list of T cell receptor beta chains from one sample in a study of PD-L1 blockade in urothelial cancer. Data came from immunoSEQ multiplex PCR; TCRdb stores just in-frame clones and leaves some out. Here the sample spans just under 45,000 clones, about four fifths being singletons. The starting material was PBMCs, obtained around atezolizumab (anti-PD-L1) treatment. Receptors originate from a man aged 60-69 years with urothelial cancer. Both conserved end residues are part of each CDR3. D genes are given only for firm matches. Size is stated for part of the rows, as once, few or many counts, or as a class when the clone is expanded.

>.|TRBV19|.|TRBJ1-4
TGTGCCAGTAGTATAAGTTCTGCGACTAATGAAAAACTGTTTTTT
CASSISSATNEKLFF
>.|TRBV7-9|TRBD1|TRBJ2-1
TGTGCCAGCAGCTTGGACACAGGGGATCATGAGCAGTTCTTC
CASSLDTGDHEQFF
>once|TRBV28|.|TRBJ1-5
TGTGCCAGCAGTTTATGGGCGGGGGAGGGCAATCAGCCCCAGCATTTT
CASSLWAGEGNQPQHF
>.|TRBV7-3|TRBD1|TRBJ2-7
TGTGCCAGCAGCCCCGCGGGACAGGGACCCAACGAGCAGTACTTC
CASSPAGQGPNEQYF
>.|TRBV5-6|.|TRBJ2-5
TGTGCCAGCAGCTTGTCCTTTGGCCAGGGGCAAGAGACCCAGTACTTC
CASSLSFGQGQETQYF
>.|TRBV14|.|TRBJ2-5
TGTGCCAGCAGCCAATTTGAGACTTATCGATATGAAGAGACCCAGTACTTC
CASSQFETYRYEETQYF
>.|TRBV29-1|TRBD1|TRBJ2-7
TGCAGCGTTGGCGTTACCGGGACAGGGGGCGAGCAGTACTTC
CSVGVTGTGGEQYF
>.|TRBV18|TRBD1|TRBJ1-1
TGTGCCAGCTCACCCGACCGACAGGGCAATACTGAAGCTTTCTTT
CASSPDRQGNTEAFF
>once|TRBV28|TRBD1|TRBJ2-7
TGTGCCAGCAGGGGGACAGGGAACCCCTCCTACGAGCAGTACTTC
CASRGTGNPSYEQYF
>.|TRBV27|TRBD1|TRBJ2-7
TGTGCCAGCACCACCGGAGAAACAGGGGCTTGCGAGCAGTACTTC
CASTTGETGACEQYF
>.|TRBV6-1|TRBD1|TRBJ2-2
TGTGCCAGCAGTCCCGGACAGGGCGCTTTTATGCTGTTTTTT
CASSPGQGAFMLFF
>.|TRBV19|.|TRBJ2-4
TGTGCCAGTAGTATAGGGCAGGGATCTAAAAACATTCAGTACTTC
CASSIGQGSKNIQYF
>.|TRBV5-1|.|TRBJ1-2
TGCGCCAGCAGCTTGGGGGGGGATCTAGGCTACACCTTC
CASSLGGDLGYTF
>.|TRBV6-6|.|TRBJ1-2
TGTGCCAGCAGTTATGTGGACAGTAATGGCTACACCTTC
CASSYVDSNGYTF
>.|TRBV5-4|TRBD1|TRBJ1-1
TGTGCCAGCAGCGGGTTAGGGGGCGCGACTGAAGCTTTCTTT
CASSGLGGATEAFF
>.|TRBV18|.|TRBJ2-7
TGTGCCAGCTCACCAACGACAGAAATATTGCAGTACTTC
CASSPTTEILQYF
>.|TRBV6-6|TRBD1|TRBJ2-1
TGTGCCAGCAGTATGACAGGGGACGGCGTTGAGCAGTTCTTC
CASSMTGDGVEQFF
>.|TRBV6-5|.|TRBJ1-1
TGTGCCAGCAGTTACCCAGCCCGGGGAGAAGCTTTCTTT
CASSYPARGEAFF
>.|TRBV5-1|TRBD2|TRBJ2-3
TGCGCCAGCAGCCCCCAAATCGGGGGGGGGCCCCGTGTTGTTACGCAGTATTTT
CASSPQIGGGPRVVTQYF
>.|TRBV5-1|TRBD2|TRBJ2-5
TGCGCCAGCAAAGGACTAGCGGGGGCCAAAGATGGGGAGACCCAGTACTTC
CASKGLAGAKDGETQYF
>many|TRBV10-3|.|TRBJ1-4
TGTGCCATCAGTGAACAGATTAATGAAAAACTGTTTTTT
CAISEQINEKLFF
>.|TRBV19|.|TRBJ1-5
TGTGCCAGTAGTATTTGGAGGACCGCGTATAGCAATCAGCCCCAGCATTTT
CASSIWRTAYSNQPQHF
>.|TRBV6-1|.|TRBJ2-5
TGTGCCAGCAGTGATTTGACAGGAACCCTTCAAGAGACCCAGTACTTC
CASSDLTGTLQETQYF
>.|TRBV6-5|TRBD1|TRBJ1-4
TGTGCCAGCAGTCCCGCTACAGGGGAAAATGAAAAACTGTTTTTT
CASSPATGENEKLFF